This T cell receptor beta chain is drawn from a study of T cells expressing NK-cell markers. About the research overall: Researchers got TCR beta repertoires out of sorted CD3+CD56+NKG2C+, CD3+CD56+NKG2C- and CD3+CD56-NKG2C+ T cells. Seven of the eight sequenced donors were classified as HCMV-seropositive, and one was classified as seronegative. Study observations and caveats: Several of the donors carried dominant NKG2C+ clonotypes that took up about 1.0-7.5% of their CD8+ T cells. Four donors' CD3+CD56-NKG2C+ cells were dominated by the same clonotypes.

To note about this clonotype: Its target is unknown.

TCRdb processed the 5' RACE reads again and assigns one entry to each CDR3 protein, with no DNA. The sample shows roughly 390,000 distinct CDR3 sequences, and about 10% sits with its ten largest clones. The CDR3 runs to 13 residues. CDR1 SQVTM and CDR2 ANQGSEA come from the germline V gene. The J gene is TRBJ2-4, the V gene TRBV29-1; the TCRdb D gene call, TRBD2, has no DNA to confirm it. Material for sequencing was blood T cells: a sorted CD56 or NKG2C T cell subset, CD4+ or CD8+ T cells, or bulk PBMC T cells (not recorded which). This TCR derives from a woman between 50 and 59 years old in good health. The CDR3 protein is CSVRGPRGDIQYF.